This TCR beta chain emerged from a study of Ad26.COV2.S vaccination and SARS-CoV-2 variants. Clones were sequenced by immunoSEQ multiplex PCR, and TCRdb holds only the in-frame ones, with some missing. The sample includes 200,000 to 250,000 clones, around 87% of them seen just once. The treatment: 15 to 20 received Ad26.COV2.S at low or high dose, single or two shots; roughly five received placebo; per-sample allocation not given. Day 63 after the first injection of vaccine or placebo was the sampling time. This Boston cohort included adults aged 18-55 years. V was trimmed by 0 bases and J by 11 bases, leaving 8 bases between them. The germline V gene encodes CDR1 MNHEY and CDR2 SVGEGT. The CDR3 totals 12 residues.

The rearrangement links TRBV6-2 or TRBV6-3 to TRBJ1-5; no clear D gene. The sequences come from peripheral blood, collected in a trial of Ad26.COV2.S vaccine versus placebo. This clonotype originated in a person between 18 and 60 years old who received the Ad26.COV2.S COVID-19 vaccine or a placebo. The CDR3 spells CASSYSSGAQHF. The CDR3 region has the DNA TGTGCCAGCAGTTACTCGAGCGGGGCCCAGCATTTT.